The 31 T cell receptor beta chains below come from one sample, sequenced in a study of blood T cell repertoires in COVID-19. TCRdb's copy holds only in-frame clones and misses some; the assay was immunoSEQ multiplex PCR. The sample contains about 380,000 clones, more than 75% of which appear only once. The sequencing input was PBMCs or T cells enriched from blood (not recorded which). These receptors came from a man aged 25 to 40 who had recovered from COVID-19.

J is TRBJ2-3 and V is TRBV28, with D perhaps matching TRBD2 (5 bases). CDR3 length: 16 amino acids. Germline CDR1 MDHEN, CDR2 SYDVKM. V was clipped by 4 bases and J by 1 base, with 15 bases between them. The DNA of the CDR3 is TGTGCCAGCAGTTACTTTGCCGAGAGGGGCACAGATACGCAGTATTTT. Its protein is CASSYFAERGTDTQYF. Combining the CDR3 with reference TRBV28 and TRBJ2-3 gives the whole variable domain DVKVTQSSRYLVKRTGEKVFLECVQDMDHENMFWYRQDPGLGLRLIYFSYDVKMKEKGDIPEGYSVSREKKERFSLILESASTNQTSMYLCASSYFAERGTDTQYFGPGTRLTVL.

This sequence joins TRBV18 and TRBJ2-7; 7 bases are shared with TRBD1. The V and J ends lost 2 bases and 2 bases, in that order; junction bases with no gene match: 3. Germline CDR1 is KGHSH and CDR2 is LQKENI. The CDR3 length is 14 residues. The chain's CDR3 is CASSPIGQAYEQYF. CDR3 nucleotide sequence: TGTGCCAGCTCACCAATCGGACAGGCCTACGAGCAGTACTTC. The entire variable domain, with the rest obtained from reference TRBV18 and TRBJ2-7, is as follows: NAGVMQNPRHLVRRRGQEARLRCSPMKGHSHVYWYRQLPEEGLKFMVYLQKENIIDESGMPKERFSAEFPKEGPSILRIQQVVRGDSAAYFCASSPIGQAYEQYFGPGTRLTVT.

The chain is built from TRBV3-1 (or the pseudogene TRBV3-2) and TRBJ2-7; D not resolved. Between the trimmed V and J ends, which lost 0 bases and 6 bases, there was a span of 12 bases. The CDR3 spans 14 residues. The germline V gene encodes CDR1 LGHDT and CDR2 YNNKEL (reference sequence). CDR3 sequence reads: CASSQDFREAEQYF. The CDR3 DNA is TGTGCCAGCAGCCAAGATTTCCGCGAAGCCGAGCAGTACTTC.

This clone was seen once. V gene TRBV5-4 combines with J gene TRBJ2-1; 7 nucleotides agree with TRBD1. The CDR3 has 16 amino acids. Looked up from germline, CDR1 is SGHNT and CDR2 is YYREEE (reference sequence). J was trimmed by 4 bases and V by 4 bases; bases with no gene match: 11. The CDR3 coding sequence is TGTGCCAGCAGCCCGGCTCGGGACAGAACTTACAATGAGCAGTTCTTC. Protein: CASSPARDRTYNEQFF.

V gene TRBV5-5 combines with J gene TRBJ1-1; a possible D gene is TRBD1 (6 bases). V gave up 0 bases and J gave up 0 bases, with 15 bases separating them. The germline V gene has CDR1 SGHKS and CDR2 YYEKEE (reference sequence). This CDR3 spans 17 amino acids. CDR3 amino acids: CASSLASGGRLNTEAFF. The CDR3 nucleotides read TGTGCCAGCAGCTTGGCCTCGGGGGGCCGGTTGAACACTGAAGCTTTCTTT.

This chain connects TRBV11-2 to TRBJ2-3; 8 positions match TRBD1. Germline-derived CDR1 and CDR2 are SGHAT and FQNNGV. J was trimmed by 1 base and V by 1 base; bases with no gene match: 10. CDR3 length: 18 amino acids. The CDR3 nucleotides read TGTGCCAGCAGCTTAGCCTTTACCGGGACAGGTCGCACAGATACGCAGTATTTT. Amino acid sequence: CASSLAFTGTGRTDTQYF. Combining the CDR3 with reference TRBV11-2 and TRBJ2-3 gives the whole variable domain EAGVAQSPRYKIIEKRQSVAFWCNPISGHATLYWYQQILGQGPKLLIQFQNNGVVDDSQLPKDRFSAERLKGVDSTLKIQPAKLEDSAVYLCASSLAFTGTGRTDTQYFGPGTRLTVL.

The CDR3 sequence: CASSWGGQGNYGYTF. For the CDR3, the DNA is TGTGCCAGCAGCTGGGGGGGACAGGGAAACTATGGCTACACCTTC. The chain has TRBV7-2 and TRBJ1-2; 9 bases line up with TRBD1. V gave up 4 bases and J gave up 2 bases; unmatched junction bases: 5. Germline V gene lookup returns CDR1 SGHTA and CDR2 FQGNSA. The CDR3 loop spans 15 amino acids.

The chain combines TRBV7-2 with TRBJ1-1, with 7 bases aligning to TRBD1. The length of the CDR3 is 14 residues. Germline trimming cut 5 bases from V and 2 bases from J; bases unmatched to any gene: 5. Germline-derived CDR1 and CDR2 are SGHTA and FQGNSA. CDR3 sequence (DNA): TGTGCCAGCAGCACCAACAGGGGTAACACTGAAGCTTTCTTT. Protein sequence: CASSTNRGNTEAFF.

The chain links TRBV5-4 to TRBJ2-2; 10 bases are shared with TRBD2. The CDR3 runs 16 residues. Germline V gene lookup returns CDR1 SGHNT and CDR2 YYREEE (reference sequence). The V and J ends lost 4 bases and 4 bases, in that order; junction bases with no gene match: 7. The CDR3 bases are TGTGCCAGCAGCGGCCCTAGCGGGGGCGGCACCGGGGAGCTGTTTTTT. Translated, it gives CASSGPSGGGTGELFF.

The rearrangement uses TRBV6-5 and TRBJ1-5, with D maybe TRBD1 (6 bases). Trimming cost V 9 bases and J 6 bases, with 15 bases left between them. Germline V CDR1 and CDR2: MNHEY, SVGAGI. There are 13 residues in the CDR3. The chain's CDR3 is CASSVRGAQPQHF. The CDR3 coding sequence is TGTGCCAGTTCTGTCAGGGGTGCTCAGCCCCAGCATTTT.

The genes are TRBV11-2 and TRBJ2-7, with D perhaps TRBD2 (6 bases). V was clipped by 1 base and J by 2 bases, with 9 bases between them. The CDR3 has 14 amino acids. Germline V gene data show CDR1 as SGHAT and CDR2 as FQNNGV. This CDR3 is CASSLGRGPYEQYF. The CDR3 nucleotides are TGTGCCAGCAGCTTAGGGCGGGGCCCCTACGAGCAGTACTTC. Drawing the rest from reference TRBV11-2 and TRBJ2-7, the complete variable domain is EAGVAQSPRYKIIEKRQSVAFWCNPISGHATLYWYQQILGQGPKLLIQFQNNGVVDDSQLPKDRFSAERLKGVDSTLKIQPAKLEDSAVYLCASSLGRGPYEQYFGPGTRLTVT.

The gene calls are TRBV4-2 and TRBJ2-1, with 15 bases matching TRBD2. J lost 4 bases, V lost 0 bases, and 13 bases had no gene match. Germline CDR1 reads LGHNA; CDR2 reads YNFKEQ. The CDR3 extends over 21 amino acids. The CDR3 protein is CASSQESQAGLAGGLYNEQFF. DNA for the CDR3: TGTGCCAGCAGCCAAGAGTCCCAGGCAGGACTAGCGGGGGGGCTTTACAATGAGCAGTTCTTC.

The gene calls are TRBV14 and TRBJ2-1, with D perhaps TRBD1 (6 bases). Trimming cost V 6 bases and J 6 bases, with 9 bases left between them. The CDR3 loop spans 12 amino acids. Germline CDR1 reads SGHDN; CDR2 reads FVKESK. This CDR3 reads CASSRGGNEQFF. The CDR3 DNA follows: TGTGCCAGCAGTCGAGGGGGCAATGAGCAGTTCTTC.

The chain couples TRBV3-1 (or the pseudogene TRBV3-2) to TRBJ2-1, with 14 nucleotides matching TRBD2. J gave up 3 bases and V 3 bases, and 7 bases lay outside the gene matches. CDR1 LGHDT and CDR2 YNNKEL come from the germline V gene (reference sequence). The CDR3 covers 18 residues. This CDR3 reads CASSHDGLAGGYYNEQFF. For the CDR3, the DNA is TGTGCCAGCAGCCACGATGGACTAGCGGGGGGTTACTACAATGAGCAGTTCTTC.

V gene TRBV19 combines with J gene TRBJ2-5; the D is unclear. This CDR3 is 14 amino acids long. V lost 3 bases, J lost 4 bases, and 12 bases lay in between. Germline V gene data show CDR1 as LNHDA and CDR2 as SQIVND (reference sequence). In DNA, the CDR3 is TGTGCCAGTAGTATCTCTAACCCGGGAGAGACCCAGTACTTC. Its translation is CASSISNPGETQYF.

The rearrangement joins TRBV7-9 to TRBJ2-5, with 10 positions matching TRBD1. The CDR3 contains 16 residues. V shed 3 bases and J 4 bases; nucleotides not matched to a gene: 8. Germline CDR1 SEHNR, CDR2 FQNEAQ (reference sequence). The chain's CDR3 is CASSLTGGVAGETQYF. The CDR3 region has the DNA TGTGCCAGCAGCTTGACAGGGGGCGTAGCAGGAGAGACCCAGTACTTC.

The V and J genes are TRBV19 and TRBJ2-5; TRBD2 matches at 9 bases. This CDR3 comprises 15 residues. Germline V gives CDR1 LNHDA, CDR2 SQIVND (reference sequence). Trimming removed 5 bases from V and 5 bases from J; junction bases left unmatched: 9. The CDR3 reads CASSPHSGGIETQYF. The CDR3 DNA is TGTGCCAGTAGTCCCCACAGCGGGGGGATCGAGACCCAGTACTTC.

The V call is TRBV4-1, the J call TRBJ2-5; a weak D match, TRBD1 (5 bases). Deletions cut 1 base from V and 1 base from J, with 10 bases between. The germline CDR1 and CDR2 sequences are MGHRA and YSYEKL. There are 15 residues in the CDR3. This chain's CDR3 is CASSQVREGQETQYF. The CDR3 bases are TGCGCCAGCAGCCAAGTCAGGGAAGGCCAAGAGACCCAGTACTTC.

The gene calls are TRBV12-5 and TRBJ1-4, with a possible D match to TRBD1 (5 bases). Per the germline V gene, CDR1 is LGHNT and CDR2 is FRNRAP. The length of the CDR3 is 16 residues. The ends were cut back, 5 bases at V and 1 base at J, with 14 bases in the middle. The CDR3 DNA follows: TGTGCTAGTGGTCTGGGACTGACCATAACTAATGAAAAACTGTTTTTT. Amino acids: CASGLGLTITNEKLFF.

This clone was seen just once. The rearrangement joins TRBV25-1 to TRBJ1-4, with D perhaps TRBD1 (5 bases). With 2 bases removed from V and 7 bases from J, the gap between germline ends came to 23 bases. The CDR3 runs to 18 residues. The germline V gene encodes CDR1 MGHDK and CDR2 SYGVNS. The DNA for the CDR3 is TGTGCCAGCAGTGAAATAGGGAAGGGAGGGACCAAAACTGAAAAACTGTTTTTT. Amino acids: CASSEIGKGGTKTEKLFF.

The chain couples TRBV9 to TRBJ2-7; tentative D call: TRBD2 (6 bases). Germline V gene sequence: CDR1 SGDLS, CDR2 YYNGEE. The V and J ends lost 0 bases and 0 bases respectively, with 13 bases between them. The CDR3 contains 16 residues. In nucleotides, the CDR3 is TGTGCCAGCAGCGTAGGGGGCGGCGGGGTCTCCTACGAGCAGTACTTC. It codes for CASSVGGGGVSYEQYF. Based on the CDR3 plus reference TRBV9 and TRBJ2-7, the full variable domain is DSGVTQTPKHLITATGQRVTLRCSPRSGDLSVYWYQQSLDQGLQFLIQYYNGEERAKGNILERFSAQQFPDLHSELNLSSLELGDSALYFCASSVGGGGVSYEQYFGPGTRLTVT.

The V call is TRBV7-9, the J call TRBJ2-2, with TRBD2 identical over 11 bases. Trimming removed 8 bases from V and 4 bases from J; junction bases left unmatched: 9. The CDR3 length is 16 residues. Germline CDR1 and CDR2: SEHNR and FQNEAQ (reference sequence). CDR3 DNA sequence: TGTGCCAGCGGGAACCCTAGCGGGGGGAGCACCGGGGAGCTGTTTTTT. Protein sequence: CASGNPSGGSTGELFF.

The CDR3 DNA is TGTGCCAGCAGCCAAGATGCCCGGGGAGGGCCCCAGCATTTT. It yields the protein CASSQDARGGPQHF. The V and J genes are TRBV4-2 and TRBJ1-5; D not certain. Germline lookup yields CDR1 LGHNA and CDR2 YNFKEQ. V lost 0 bases, J lost 9 bases, and 12 bases lay in between. This CDR3 spans 14 amino acids.

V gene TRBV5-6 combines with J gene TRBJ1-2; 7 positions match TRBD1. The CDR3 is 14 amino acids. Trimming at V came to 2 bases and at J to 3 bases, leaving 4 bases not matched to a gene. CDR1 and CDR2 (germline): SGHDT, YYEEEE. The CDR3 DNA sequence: TGTGCCAGCAGCTTAGACAGGGTTTACTATGGCTACACCTTC. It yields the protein CASSLDRVYYGYTF.

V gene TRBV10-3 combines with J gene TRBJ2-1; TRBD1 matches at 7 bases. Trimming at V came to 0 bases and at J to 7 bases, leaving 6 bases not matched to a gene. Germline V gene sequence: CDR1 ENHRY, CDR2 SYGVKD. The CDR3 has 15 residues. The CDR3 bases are TGTGCCATCAGTGAGTCTACGGGACAGCTGAATGAGCAGTTCTTC. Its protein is CAISESTGQLNEQFF.

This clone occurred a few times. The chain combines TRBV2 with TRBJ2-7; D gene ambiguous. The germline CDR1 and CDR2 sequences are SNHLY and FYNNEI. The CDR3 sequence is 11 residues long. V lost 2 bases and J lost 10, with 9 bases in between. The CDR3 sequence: CASSEQVGQYF. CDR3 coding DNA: TGTGCCAGCAGTGAACAGGTTGGTCAGTACTTC.

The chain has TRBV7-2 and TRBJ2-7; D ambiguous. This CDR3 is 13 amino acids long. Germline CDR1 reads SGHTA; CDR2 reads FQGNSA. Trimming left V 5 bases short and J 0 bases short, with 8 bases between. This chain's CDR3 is CASSAPSSYEQYF. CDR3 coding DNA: TGTGCCAGCAGCGCCCCGAGCTCCTACGAGCAGTACTTC. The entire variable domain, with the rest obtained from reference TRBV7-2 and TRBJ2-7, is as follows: GAGVSQSPSNKVTEKGKDVELRCDPISGHTALYWYRQSLGQGLEFLIYFQGNSAPDKSGLPSDRFSAERTGGSVSTLTIQRTQQEDSAVYLCASSAPSSYEQYFGPGTRLTVT.

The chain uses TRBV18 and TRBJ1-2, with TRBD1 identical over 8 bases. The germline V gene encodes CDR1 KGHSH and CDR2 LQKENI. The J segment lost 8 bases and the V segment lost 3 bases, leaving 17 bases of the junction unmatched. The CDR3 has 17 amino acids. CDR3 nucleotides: TGTGCCAGCTCACCCGCGGCTCCAAGGACAGGGAAGAACGGCTACACCTTC. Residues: CASSPAAPRTGKNGYTF.

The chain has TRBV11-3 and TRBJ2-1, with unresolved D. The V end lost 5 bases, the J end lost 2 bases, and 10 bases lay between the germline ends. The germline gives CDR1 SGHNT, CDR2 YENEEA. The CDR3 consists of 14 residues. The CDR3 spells CASSKDWTYNEQFF. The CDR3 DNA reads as TGTGCCAGCAGCAAAGACTGGACCTACAATGAGCAGTTCTTC.

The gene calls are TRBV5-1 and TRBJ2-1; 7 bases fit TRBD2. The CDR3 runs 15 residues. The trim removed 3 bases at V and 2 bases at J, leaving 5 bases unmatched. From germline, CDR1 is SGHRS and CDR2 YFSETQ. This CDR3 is CASSSAGPTYNEQFF. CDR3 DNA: TGCGCCAGCAGCTCAGCGGGGCCTACCTACAATGAGCAGTTCTTC.

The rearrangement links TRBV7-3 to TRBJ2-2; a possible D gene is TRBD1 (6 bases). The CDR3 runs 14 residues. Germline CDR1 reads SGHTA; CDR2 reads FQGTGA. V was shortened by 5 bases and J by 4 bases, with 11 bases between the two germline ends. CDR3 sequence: CASSQTGITGELFF. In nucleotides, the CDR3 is TGTGCCAGCAGCCAAACAGGGATCACCGGGGAGCTGTTTTTT.